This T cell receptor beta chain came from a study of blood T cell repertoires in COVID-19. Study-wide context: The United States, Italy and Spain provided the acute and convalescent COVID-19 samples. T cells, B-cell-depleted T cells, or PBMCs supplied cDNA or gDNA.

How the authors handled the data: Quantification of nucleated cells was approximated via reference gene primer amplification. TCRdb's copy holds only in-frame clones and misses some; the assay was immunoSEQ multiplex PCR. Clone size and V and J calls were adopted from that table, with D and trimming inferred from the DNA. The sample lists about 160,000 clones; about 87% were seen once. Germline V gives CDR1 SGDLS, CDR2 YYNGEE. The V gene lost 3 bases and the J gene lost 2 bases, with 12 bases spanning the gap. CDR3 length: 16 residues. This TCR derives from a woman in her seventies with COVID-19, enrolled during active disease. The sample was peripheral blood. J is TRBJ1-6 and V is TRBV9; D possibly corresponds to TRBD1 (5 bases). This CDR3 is CASSGGVDAYNSPLHF. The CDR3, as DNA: TGTGCCAGCAGCGGGGGGGTTGATGCCTATAATTCACCCCTCCACTTT.